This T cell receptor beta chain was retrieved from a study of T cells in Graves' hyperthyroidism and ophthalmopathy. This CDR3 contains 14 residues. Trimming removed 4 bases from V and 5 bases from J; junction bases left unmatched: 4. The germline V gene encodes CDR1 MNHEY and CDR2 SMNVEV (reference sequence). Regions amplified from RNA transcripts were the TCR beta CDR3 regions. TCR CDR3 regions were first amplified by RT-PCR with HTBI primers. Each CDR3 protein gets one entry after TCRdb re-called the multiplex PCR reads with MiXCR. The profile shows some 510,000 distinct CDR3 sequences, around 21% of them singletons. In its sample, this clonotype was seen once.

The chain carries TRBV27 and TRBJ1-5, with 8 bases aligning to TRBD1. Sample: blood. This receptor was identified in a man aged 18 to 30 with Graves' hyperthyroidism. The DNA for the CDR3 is TGTGCCAGCAGTTGGACAGGGATAGATCAGCCCCAGCATTTT. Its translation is CASSWTGIDQPQHF.